This entry lists 5 T cell receptor beta chains sequenced from one sample in a study of T cell responses to AZD1222 COVID-19 vaccine. The protocol was immunoSEQ multiplex PCR, while the TCRdb copy is restricted to in-frame clones and leaves out a portion. The sample yields 200,000 to 250,000 clones, roughly 91% seen once. The sample here was peripheral blood, taken on day 0 of MenACWY control vaccination. The receptors shown here come from an adult in good health.

This clone has only a few counts. The chain has TRBV5-5 and TRBJ1-1; D is ambiguous. V dropped 0 bases and J dropped 1 base, with 7 bases sitting between them. Germline lookup yields CDR1 SGHKS and CDR2 YYEKEE (reference sequence). The CDR3 loop spans 14 amino acids. The CDR3 coding sequence is TGTGCCAGCAGCTTGGGACACCAGAACACTGAAGCTTTCTTT. Protein sequence: CASSLGHQNTEAFF.

The gene calls are TRBV5-1 and TRBJ1-5; D gene unclear. This CDR3 region has 13 residues. V was clipped by 0 bases and J by 4 bases, with 5 bases between them. CDR1 SGHRS and CDR2 YFSETQ come from the germline V gene. CDR3 in DNA: TGCGCCAGCAGCTTGGGGCAGAATCAGCCCCAGCATTTT. Protein product: CASSLGQNQPQHF.

The chain is built from TRBV5-1 and TRBJ2-7; D unclear. Trimming removed 5 bases from V and 5 bases from J, with 17 bases in between. The CDR3 contains 14 residues. In germline, CDR1 is SGHRS, CDR2 YFSETQ. CDR3 DNA sequence: TGCGCCAGCAGATCCGCTATTATGGCGCACGAGCAGTACTTC. This codes for CASRSAIMAHEQYF.

V is TRBV10-1 and J is TRBJ1-2; D call uncertain. Trimming took off 0 bases at V and 4 bases at J, with 9 bases between the two ends. The CDR3 spans 14 residues. Per germline, CDR1 WNHNN and CDR2 SYGVQD (reference sequence). The CDR3 DNA follows: TGCGCCAGCAGTGAGTCTTCGGGATTCTATGGCTACACCTTC. Translating it yields CASSESSGFYGYTF.

This chain joins TRBV6-5 and TRBJ2-3; D remains ambiguous. CDR1 is MNHEY, CDR2 SVGAGI, per germline. V was shortened by 4 bases and J by 2 bases, with 16 bases between the two germline ends. The CDR3 extends over 16 amino acids. The CDR3 protein is CASSSRSPPPTDTQYF. CDR3 sequence (DNA): TGTGCCAGCAGTTCTCGAAGTCCCCCTCCCACAGATACGCAGTATTTT.